This T cell receptor beta chain was sequenced in a study of blood T cell repertoires in COVID-19. This CDR3 spans 13 amino acids. Germline V CDR1 and CDR2: ENHRY, SYGVKD. Germline trimming cut 11 bases from V and 1 base from J; bases unmatched to any gene: 0. Per the original data handling: Researchers report that nucleated cell counts were estimated from reference gene primer amplification. Libraries were prepared by immunoSEQ multiplex PCR; TCRdb keeps only in-frame clonotypes and omits some of them. V and J calls plus clone size are reproduced from that table; the DNA served to infer D and trimming. The table lists roughly 160,000 clones, 80% to 90% of them singletons, with approximately 5.4% in the top ten.

This receptor was identified in a woman aged 50 to 65 with COVID-19, enrolled during active disease. V usage is TRBV10-3 and J usage is TRBJ1-6; 9 nucleotides line up with TRBD1. Source material: peripheral blood. The CDR3 sequence is CAGQGSYNSPLHF. CDR3 sequence (DNA): TGTGCCGGACAGGGGTCCTATAATTCACCCCTCCACTTT.